Listed below are T cell receptor beta chains from one sample, sequenced in a study of cytotoxic CD8 clonotypes in ibrutinib-treated CLL. The assay was immunoSEQ multiplex PCR, and TCRdb's table has in-frame clones only and misses some. The table has 150,000 to 200,000 clones, approximately 72% seen once. The sample was PBMCs, taken after 24 months of ibrutinib treatment. These TCRs come from a human donor with chronic lymphocytic leukemia. Both conserved end residues are part of each CDR3. D genes are given only for firm matches. Clone size, where shown, is once, few, many, or a class for clones that have expanded.

size,D,V,J,DNA,CDR3
.,TRBD1,TRBV5-4,TRBJ2-5,TGTGCCAGCAGCTTTAGACAGGGAGTGGGGGAGACCCAGTACTTC,CASSFRQGVGETQYF
.,.,TRBV6-5,TRBJ2-1,TGTGCCAGCAGTTACTGGGAAGGGCATGAGCAGTTCTTC,CASSYWEGHEQFF
.,TRBD1,TRBV6-5,TRBJ1-5,TGTGCCAGCAGCAGAGACAGGGTTCAGCCCCAGCATTTT,CASSRDRVQPQHF
.,.,TRBV7-9,TRBJ2-7,TGTGCCAGCAGCTCTAGAACTAATTACGAGCAGTACTTC,CASSSRTNYEQYF
.,TRBD1,TRBV2,TRBJ2-1,TGTGCCAGCAGTTTCCAGGGGGCATACAATGAGCAGTTCTTC,CASSFQGAYNEQFF
few,.,TRBV7-2,TRBJ2-2,TGTGCCAGCAGCTTCCGGGGCGGGACCGGGGAGCTGTTTTTT,CASSFRGGTGELFF
.,TRBD2,TRBV5-1,TRBJ2-7,TGCGCCAGCAGCTTAACGGGACTAGCGGGAGAGTACGAGCAGTACTTC,CASSLTGLAGEYEQYF
.,.,TRBV4-3,TRBJ2-7,TGCGCCAGCAGCCCTCCCGGTGGCAGGGAACCCTACGAGCAGTACTTC,CASSPPGGREPYEQYF
few,TRBD2,TRBV4-2,TRBJ2-2,TGTGCCAGCAGCCAGGGACTAGCGGAGGACACCGGGGAGCTGTTTTTT,CASSQGLAEDTGELFF
.,.,TRBV4-1,TRBJ2-3,TGCGCCAGCAGCCGGGGGAGCTCAGATACGCAGTATTTT,CASSRGSSDTQYF
.,.,TRBV1,TRBJ2-5,TGCACCAGCGCGTCCAACCACCAAGAGACCCAGTACTTC,CTSASNHQETQYF
.,TRBD1,TRBV5-1,TRBJ2-1,TGCGCCAGCAGCTTGGCCAGGACAGGGCACAATGAGCAGTTCTTC,CASSLARTGHNEQFF
once,TRBD2,TRBV19,TRBJ2-1,TGTGCCAGCCTGAAGGCGGGAGGTTACAATGAGCAGTTCTTC,CASLKAGGYNEQFF
.,.,TRBV15,TRBJ2-3,TGTGCCACCAGCAGGACGTTCGGGCAGCTGAGAGATACGCAGTATTTT,CATSRTFGQLRDTQYF
few,TRBD1,TRBV7-9,TRBJ1-4,TGTGCCAGTCTCCGGGACAGTAACGAAAAACTGTTTTTT,CASLRDSNEKLFF
.,.,TRBV5-1,TRBJ1-1,TGCGCCAGCAGCTTCAGGTTACAAGAGAACACTGAAGCTTTCTTT,CASSFRLQENTEAFF
.,.,TRBV28,TRBJ1-2,TGTGCCAGCAGTTTCCCCGCAGGCCCCTATGGCTACACCTTC,CASSFPAGPYGYTF
.,TRBD2,TRBV5-1,TRBJ2-5,TGCGCCAGCAGTAGGACTAGCGGCCAACAGTACCAAGAGACCCAGTACTTC,CASSRTSGQQYQETQYF
.,TRBD2,TRBV5-1,TRBJ2-1,TGCGCCAGCAGCTTGGGAATCGGGGGGTTGAATGAGCAGTTCTTC,CASSLGIGGLNEQFF
.,TRBD2,TRBV6-1,TRBJ2-1,TGTGCCAGCAGTCCTCGGTCCCTAGCGGGCGATGAGCAGTTCTTC,CASSPRSLAGDEQFF